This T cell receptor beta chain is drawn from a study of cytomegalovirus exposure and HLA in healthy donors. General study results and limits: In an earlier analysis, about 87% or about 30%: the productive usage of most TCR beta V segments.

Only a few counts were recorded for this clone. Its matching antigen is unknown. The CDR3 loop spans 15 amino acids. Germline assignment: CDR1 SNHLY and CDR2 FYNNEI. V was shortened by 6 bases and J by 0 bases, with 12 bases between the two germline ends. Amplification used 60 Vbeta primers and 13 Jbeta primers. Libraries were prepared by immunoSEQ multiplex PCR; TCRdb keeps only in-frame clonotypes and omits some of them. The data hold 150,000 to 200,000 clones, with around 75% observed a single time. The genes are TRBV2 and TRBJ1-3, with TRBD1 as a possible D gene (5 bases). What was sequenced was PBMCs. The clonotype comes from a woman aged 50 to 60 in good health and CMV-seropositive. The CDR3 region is CASRGGVFSGNTIYF. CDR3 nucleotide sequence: TGTGCCAGCAGGGGGGGGGTATTCTCTGGAAACACCATATATTTT.